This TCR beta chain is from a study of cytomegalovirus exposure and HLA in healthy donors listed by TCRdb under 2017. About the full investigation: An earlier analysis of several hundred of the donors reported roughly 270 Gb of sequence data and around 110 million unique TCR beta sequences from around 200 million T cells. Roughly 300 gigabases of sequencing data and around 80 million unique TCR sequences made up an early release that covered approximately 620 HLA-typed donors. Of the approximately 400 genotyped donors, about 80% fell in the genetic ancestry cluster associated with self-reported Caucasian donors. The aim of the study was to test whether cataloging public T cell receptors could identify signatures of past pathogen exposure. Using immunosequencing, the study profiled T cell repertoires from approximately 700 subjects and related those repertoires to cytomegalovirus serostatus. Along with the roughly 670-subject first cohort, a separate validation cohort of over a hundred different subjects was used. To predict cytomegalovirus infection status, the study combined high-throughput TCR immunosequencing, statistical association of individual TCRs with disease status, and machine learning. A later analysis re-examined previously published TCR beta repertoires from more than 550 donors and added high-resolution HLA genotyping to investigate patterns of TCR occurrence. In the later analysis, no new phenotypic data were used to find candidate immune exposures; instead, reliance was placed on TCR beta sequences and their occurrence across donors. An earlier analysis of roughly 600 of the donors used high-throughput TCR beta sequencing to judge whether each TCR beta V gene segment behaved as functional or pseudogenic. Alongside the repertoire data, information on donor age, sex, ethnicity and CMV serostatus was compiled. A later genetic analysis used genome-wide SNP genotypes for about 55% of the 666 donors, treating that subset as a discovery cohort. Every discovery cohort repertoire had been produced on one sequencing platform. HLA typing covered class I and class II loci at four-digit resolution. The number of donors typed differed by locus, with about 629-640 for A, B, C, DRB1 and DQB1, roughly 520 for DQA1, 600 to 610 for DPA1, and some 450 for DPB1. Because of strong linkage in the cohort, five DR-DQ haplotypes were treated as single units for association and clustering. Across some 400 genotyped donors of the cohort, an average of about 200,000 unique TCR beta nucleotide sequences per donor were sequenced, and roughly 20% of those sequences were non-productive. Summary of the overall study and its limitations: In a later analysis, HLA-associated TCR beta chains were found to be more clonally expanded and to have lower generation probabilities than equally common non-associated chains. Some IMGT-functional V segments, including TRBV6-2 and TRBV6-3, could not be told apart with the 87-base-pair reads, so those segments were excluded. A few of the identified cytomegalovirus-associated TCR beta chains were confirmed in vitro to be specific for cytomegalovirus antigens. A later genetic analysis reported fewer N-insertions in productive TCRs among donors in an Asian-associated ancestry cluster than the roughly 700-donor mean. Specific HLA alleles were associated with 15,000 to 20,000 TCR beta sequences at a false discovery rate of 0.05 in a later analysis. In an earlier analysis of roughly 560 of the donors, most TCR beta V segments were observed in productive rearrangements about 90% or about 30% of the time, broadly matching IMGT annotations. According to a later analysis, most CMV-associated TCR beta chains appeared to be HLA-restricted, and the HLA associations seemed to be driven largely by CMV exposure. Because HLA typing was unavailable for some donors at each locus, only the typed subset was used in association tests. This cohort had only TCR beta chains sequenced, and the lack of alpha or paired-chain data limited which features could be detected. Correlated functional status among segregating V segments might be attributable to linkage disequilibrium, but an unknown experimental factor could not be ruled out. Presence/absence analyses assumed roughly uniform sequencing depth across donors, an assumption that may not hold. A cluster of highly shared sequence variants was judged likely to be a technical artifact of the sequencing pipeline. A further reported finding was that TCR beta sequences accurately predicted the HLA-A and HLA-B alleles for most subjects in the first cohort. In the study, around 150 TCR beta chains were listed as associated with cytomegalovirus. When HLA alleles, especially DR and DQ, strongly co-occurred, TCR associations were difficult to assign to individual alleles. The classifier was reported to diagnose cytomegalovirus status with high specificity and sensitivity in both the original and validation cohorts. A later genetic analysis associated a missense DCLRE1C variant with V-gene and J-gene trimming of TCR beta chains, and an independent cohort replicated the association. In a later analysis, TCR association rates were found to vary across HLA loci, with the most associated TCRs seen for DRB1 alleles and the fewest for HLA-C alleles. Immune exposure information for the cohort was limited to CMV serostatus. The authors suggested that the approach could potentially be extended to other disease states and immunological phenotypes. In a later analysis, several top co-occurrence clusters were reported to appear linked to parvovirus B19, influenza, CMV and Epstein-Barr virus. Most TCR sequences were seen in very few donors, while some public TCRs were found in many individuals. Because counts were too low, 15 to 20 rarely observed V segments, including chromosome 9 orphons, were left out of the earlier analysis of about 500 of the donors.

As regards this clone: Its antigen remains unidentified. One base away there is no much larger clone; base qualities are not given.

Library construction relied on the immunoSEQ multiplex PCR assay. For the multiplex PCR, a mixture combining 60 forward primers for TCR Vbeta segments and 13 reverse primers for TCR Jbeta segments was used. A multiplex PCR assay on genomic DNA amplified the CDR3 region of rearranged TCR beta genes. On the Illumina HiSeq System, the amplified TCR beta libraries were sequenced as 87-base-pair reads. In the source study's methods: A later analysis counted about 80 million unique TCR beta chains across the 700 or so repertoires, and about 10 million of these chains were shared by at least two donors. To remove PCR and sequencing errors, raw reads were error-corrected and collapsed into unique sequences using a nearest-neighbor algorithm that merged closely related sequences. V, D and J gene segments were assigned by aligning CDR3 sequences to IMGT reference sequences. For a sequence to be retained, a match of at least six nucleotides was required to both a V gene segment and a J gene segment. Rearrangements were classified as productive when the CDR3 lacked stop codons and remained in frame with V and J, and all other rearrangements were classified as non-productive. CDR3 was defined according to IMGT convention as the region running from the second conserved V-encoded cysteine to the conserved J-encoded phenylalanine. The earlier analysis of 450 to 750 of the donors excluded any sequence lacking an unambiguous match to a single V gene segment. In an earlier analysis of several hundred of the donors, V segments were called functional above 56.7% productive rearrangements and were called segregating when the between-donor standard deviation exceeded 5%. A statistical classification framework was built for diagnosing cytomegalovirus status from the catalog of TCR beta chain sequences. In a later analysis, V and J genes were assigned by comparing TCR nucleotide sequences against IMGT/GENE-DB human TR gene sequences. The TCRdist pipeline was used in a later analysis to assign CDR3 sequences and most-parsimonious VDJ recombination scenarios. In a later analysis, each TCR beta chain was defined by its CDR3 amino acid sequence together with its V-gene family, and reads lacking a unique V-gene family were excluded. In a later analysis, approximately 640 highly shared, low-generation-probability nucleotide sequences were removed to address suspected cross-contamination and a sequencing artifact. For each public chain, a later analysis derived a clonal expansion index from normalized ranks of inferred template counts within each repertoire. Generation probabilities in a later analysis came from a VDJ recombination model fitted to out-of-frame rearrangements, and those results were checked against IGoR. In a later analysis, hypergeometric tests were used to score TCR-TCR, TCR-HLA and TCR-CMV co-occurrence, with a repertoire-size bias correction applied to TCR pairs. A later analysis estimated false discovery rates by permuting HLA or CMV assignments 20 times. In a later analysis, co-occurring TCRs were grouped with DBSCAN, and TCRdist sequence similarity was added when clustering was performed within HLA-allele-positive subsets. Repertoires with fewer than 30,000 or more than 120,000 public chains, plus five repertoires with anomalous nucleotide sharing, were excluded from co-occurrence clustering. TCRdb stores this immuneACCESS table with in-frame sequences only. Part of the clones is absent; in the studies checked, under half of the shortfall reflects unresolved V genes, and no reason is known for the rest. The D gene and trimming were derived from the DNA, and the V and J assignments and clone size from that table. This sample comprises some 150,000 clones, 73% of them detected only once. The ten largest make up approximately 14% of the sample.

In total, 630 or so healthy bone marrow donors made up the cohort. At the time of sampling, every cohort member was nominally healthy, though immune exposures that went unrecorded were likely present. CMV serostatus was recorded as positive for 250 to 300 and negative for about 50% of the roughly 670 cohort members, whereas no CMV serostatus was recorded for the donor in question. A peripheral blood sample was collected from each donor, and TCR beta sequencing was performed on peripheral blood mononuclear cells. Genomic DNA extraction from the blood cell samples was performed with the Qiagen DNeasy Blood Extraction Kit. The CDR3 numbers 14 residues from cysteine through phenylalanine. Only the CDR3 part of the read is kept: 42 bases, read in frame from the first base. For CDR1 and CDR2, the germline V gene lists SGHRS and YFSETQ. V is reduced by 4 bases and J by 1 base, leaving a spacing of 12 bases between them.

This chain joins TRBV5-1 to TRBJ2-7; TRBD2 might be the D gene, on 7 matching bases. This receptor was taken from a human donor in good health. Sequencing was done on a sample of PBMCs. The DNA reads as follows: TGCGCCAGCAGCCTAGGGGGGGGTTCCTACGAGCAGTACTTC. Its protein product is CASSLGGGSYEQYF.